This TCR beta chain was obtained from a study of technical replicates of blood from several donors. V lost 4 bases to trimming and J lost 5 bases; unmatched junction nucleotides: 5. This CDR3 is built from 14 residues. Germline-derived CDR1 and CDR2 are SGHRS and YFSETQ. Sequenced by immunoSEQ multiplex PCR; TCRdb stores in-frame clones only, minus some. The sample lists tens of thousands of clones; roughly nine tenths were seen once. The V call is TRBV5-1, the J call TRBJ2-2, with 7 nucleotides matching TRBD2. The specimen was PBMCs. The TCR sequence derives from a human donor in good health. Some clones in this sample may be carry-over from other donors' samples. The CDR3 protein is CASSNPGGTGELFF. The CDR3 nucleotides read TGCGCCAGCAGCAACCCGGGAGGTACCGGGGAGCTGTTTTTT.